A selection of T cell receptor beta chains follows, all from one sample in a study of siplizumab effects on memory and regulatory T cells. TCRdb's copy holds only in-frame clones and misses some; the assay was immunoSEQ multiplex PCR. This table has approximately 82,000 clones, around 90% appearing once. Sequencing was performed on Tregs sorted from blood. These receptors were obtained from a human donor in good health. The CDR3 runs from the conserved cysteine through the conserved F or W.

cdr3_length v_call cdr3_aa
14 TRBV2 CASITSGGSYEQYF
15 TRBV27 CASRADAHMNTEAFF
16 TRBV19 CASSMELAGRYNEQFF
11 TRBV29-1 CSVEDWGETVF
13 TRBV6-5 CASSYGQQETQYF
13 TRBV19 CASSSTRGTEAFF
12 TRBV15 CATSRGKDTQYF
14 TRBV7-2 CASSLVGTGYGYTF
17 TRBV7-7 CASSPTVLSSGANVLTF
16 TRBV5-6 CASSPRVPSGANVLTF
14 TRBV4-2 CASSQEGWDTEAFF
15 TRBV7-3 CASSPHGGMDYGYTF
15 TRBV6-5 CASSPIQGGSSPLHF
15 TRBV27 CASSFPGTYPYEQYF
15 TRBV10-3 CAISDGRFVTDTQYF
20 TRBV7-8 CASSARISGTSGGAYNEQFF
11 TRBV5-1 CASSLRNEQFF
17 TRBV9 CASSPHGLAGGPETQYF
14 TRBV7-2 CASSLAGLVTEAFF
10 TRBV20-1 CSGLRETQYF
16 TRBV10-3 CAISDGRGEPGETQYF
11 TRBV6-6 CASSYMDEQYF
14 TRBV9 CASSSGTLVEKLFF
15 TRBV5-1 CASSLFPGEGYGYTF
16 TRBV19 CASSSRGSGVGDTQYF
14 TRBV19 CARAGVESGETQYF
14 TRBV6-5 CASGGGAGGETQYF
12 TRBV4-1 CASSHYTGELFF
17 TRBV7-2 CASSPGLAGGLYNEQFF
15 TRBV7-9 CASSLIAGGKSPLHF
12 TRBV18 CASSMTSGEQYF
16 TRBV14 CASSQGTGMGVAEAFF
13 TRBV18 CASSRTGDEKLFF
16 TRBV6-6 CASSSGFRGAGSPLHF
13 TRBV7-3 CASSASLNTEAFF
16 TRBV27 CASRPDGAGGTGELFF
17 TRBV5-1 CASSPSGGVSRGTEAFF
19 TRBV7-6 CASSSPRPNWGLNTDTQYF
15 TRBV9 CASSARGGMNTEAFF
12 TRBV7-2 CASSSYGDTQYF
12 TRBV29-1 CSVGGYTYEQYF
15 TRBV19 CASSMGRWENSPLHF